This T cell receptor (beta chain) was sequenced for a study of siplizumab effects on memory and regulatory T cells. For this clone: Its cognate antigen is unknown.

Study outcomes and limitations: A minor fraction of alloreactive clones, and no more, mapped to unstimulated subsets. Left unconfirmed was the suppressive function of proliferating Tregs from siplizumab cultures. Sequences that were alloreactive and traceable to unstimulated CD4+ memory cells were significantly reduced by siplizumab.

Around 10^5 TCR templates underwent assay in every sample. The method was immunoSEQ multiplex PCR; TCRdb's version includes in-frame clones alone and lacks a portion of them. Found here are 95,000 to 100,000 clones, about nine tenths of them singletons; the top ten hold more than 10%. Trimming cost V 3 bases and J 7 bases; bases outside gene matches: 8. Per germline, CDR1 SGHRS and CDR2 YFSETQ. The CDR3 is made up of 14 amino acids. What was sequenced was non-Treg CD4+ T cells sorted from blood. This chain links TRBV5-1 with TRBJ2-7; 9 bases are a match to TRBD1. This receptor was identified in a human donor in good health. Here the CDR3 DNA reads TGCGCCAGCAGCTCGACACAGGGGGCGGGGGAGCAGTACTTC. Translated: CASSSTQGAGEQYF.